The next 3 T cell receptor beta chains were all read from a single sample in a study of blood T cell repertoires in COVID-19. Sequencing used immunoSEQ multiplex PCR; TCRdb keeps in-frame clones, though not all of them. The table lists about 140,000 clones, about 80% of them singletons. The specimen sequenced was PBMCs or T cells enriched from blood (not recorded which). The receptor set was obtained from a woman aged 45-65 years who had recovered from COVID-19.

The chain recombines TRBV6-5 with TRBJ2-5, with TRBD1 as a possible D gene (6 bases). Trimming shortened V by 1 base and J by 7 bases, and 16 bases separated the two germline ends. Germline CDR1 and CDR2: MNHEY and SVGAGI. The length of the CDR3 is 15 residues. CDR3 region: CASSYWDTPGGTQYF. CDR3 sequence (DNA): TGTGCCAGCAGTTACTGGGACACCCCTGGGGGGACCCAGTACTTC.

The V call is TRBV27, the J call TRBJ2-7; 7 bases are a match to TRBD1. J was trimmed by 3 bases and V by 6 bases; bases with no gene match: 11. Germline loops: CDR1 MNHEY, CDR2 SMNVEV (reference sequence). The CDR3 is made up of 15 amino acids. CDR3: CASSHRGPSYYEQYF. CDR3 coding DNA: TGTGCCAGCAGCCACAGGGGCCCCTCCTACTACGAGCAGTACTTC.

The chain is built from TRBV11-3 and TRBJ2-2; no reliable D call. V was shortened by 2 bases and J by 4 bases, with 5 bases between the two germline ends. CDR1 and CDR2 from the germline V gene are SGHNT and YENEEA. The CDR3 covers 13 residues. CDR3 bases: TGTGCCAGCAGCTTAACAGTCACCGGGGAGCTGTTTTTT. Protein: CASSLTVTGELFF.